Detailed here is one T cell receptor (beta chain). Its antigen is unknown. These data come from a study of CD8 T cells in ankylosing spondylitis. Findings of the study overall: Characteristic, it appeared, of ankylosing spondylitis blood was a TCR beta motif of roughly eight highly homologous variants. There was reportedly significant enrichment of clones that were disease-linked in matched ankylosing spondylitis synovial fluid. In the blood and synovial fluid of reactive arthritis, some motif variants had been previously reported.

Each CDR3 protein gets one entry after TCRdb re-called the 5' RACE reads with MiXCR. Of approximately 100,000 distinct CDR3 sequences detected, about 8.6% appear once; the ten largest clones hold 8.5% to 10%. The germline V gene has CDR1 SGHRS and CDR2 YFSETQ. This CDR3 spans 14 amino acids. Trimming took 3 bases from V and 4 from J, leaving 14 bases between them. The sequence derives from a male donor with ankylosing spondylitis or in good health (not recorded which). The sequencing sample was made of blood, either unsorted or a sorted T cell fraction (not recorded which). The chain uses TRBV5-1 and TRBJ2-7; perhaps TRBD2 as D (5 bases). For the CDR3, the DNA is TGCGCCAGCAGCTCCCCCGAGGGAAGTTACGAGCAGTACTTC. Translated, it gives CASSSPEGSYEQYF. The full variable domain, in which reference TRBV5-1 and TRBJ2-7 provide the parts outside the CDR3, is KAGVTQTPRYLIKTRGQQVTLSCSPISGHRSVSWYQQTPGQGLQFLFEYFSETQRNKGNFPGRFSGRQFSNSRSEMNVSTLELGDSALYLCASSSPEGSYEQYFGPGTRLTVT.